One TCR beta chain is described in this entry. Original processing notes: Nucleated cell counts were estimated from reference gene primer amplification. The data were produced by immunoSEQ multiplex PCR, yet TCRdb's version contains in-frame clones alone and is incomplete. V and J calls and clone size are as listed in that table; D and trimming were resolved from the DNA. The sample contains about 300,000 clones, 70% to 85% of which appear only once. This entry is derived from a study of blood T cell repertoires in COVID-19. Seattle cases were enrolled at active infection and followed longitudinally. Trimming took 4 bases from V and 0 from J, leaving 14 bases between them. Germline CDR1 and CDR2: SGHDT and YYEEEE. CDR3 size: 16 residues.

The source material was peripheral blood. This TCR was sampled from a human donor with COVID-19, enrolled during active disease. The donor label of this sample is uncertain. The J gene is TRBJ2-1, the V gene TRBV5-6; D perhaps matches TRBD1 (6 bases). DNA for the CDR3: TGTGCCAGCAGCCCGTATCAGGGGATCTCCTACAATGAGCAGTTCTTC. It yields the protein CASSPYQGISYNEQFF.